This T cell receptor beta chain was identified during a study of blood T cells in healthy people across ages (dated by TCRdb to between 2015 and 2017). Broadly, across the study: Template switching captured roughly one uniquely barcoded TCR beta cDNA molecule per two T cells in model experiments. To track age-related changes in TCR beta repertoire diversity, the study relied on deep sequencing normalized with unique cDNA molecular identifiers. The study analyzed two additional independent replicas of 1 million unique cDNA reads from the same blood draw for two donors, one aged 18 to 29 and one aged 80 or older. To avoid experimental bias, donors of different ages were distributed randomly across sequencing lanes. The donors were divided into four age groups: young (average around 15 years), middle-aged (around 37), aged (62) and long-lived (82).

Library preparation employed 5' RACE. Sequencer: Illumina HiSeq 2500. A second PCR of 7 to 11 cycles was performed with a sample-barcoded 5' primer and a J-beta primer mix. A template-switch 5' adaptor carrying 12 random nucleotides introduced a unique molecular identifier onto each TCR beta cDNA molecule. At least 3 million CDR3-containing paired-end reads were obtained from each sample. First-strand cDNA was synthesized from all RNA with the Mint cDNA synthesis kit, primed by a TRBC-specific oligonucleotide. Following uracil-DNA glycosylase treatment, all cDNA underwent a first 18-cycle PCR with the universal primers M1SS and BC2_uni_R. For the original study's pipeline: For normalization, 1 million high-quality reads were randomly selected from each sample, with every read carrying a distinct molecular identifier. Reads with shared molecular identifiers were discarded instead of being binned into consensus sequences. MiTCR, set to a Q25 quality threshold and the strictest error-elimination algorithm, was used for CDR3 identification, clonotype clustering and error correction. A nonparametric unseen species model with Euler transformation was used to estimate a lower bound on total TCR beta diversity. The public reads were reanalyzed by TCRdb: fastp trimming at Q25, MiXCR alignment, in-frame beta chains only. Entries are consolidated by CDR3 protein sequence, retaining the most common genes and DNA. TCRdb's processing, not the authors', yielded these V and J calls. In this sample the table shows about 1.8 million distinct CDR3 sequences, roughly 50% of which occur a single time. The top ten constitute around 2.1% of the sample.

Systemically healthy Caucasian individuals from Russia, around 38 in total and aged about 6 to 100 years, were included as donors. About 9.1 milliliters of peripheral blood were collected from each donor into EDTA-treated Vacutainer tubes. PBMCs were isolated by Ficoll-Paque density-gradient centrifugation, with at least 6 million obtained per sample. Total RNA, at least 6 micrograms per sample, was extracted from PBMCs with Trizol reagent. For every donor, flow cytometry on a PBMC aliquot measured the percentage of naive CD45RAhigh/CD27high T cells. CDR1 and CDR2 were assigned from the germline V gene (reference sequence) as DFQATT and SNEGSKA. V is cut by 2 bases and J by 1 base, and the space between the germline ends is 9 bases. The CDR3 numbers 14 residues from cysteine through phenylalanine. The entry retains the CDR3 DNA only, 42 bases that are in frame from base 1. Results the study describes overall, beyond this receptor: Observed TCR beta diversity per million T cells fell roughly linearly with age, and a significant reduction was already apparent by age around 40. The CMV infection status of donors was not known, potentially confounding age-related changes in expanded clonotypes. Bulk unsorted PBMC profiling prevented conclusive comparison of naive and antigen-experienced compartments. Estimates of total diversity based on one million sequenced T cells were regarded as lower bounds and as underestimates. Compared with the aged group, the long-lived group had more naive CD4+ T cells, fewer expanded clones and increased TCR diversity, suggesting age selection. There was a strong correlation between observed TCR beta diversity and the percentage of naive T cells measured by flow cytometry.

As regards this clonotype: The specificity of this receptor is unknown. Qualities for individual bases were not recorded, and no much larger clone is one base off.

The chain uses TRBV20-1 and TRBJ2-1; TRBD2 might be the D gene, on 5 matching bases. This receptor was taken from a middle-aged woman in good health. The sample comprised blood. The CDR3 has the sequence CSARLATSYNEQFF. The DNA sequence is TGCAGTGCTAGATTAGCGACTTCCTACAATGAGCAGTTCTTC.